The entry below gives a single T cell receptor (beta chain) sequence along with its context. Its antigen is currently unknown. These data come from a study of blood T cells in healthy people across ages. General study results and limits: Diversity was higher, and naive CD4+ cells more numerous, in long-lived donors than in aged donors.

The CDR3 totals 15 residues. Germline CDR1 reads LGHNA; CDR2 reads YSLEER. Trimming at V came to 2 bases and at J to 8 bases, leaving 8 bases not matched to a gene. A sample-barcoded 5' primer and a J-beta primer mix were used in a second PCR of roughly 6 to 11 cycles. In TCRdb, the 5' RACE reads were re-called with MiXCR into one record per CDR3 protein. The table has under 800,000 distinct CDR3 sequences, about 40% seen once. The chain recombines TRBV4-3 with TRBJ2-4, with TRBD1 identical over 8 bases. The sequenced material came from blood. This clonotype was obtained from a woman in her sixties or seventies in good health. DNA for the CDR3: TGCGCCAGCAGCCAACAAGACAAACAGGGGGACATTCAGTACTTC. Translating it yields CASSQQDKQGDIQYF.